This passage covers 23 T cell receptor beta chains from one sample sequenced in a study of T-cell memory formation after mild COVID-19. TCRdb re-derived calls from the 5' RACE reads in MiXCR, one entry per CDR3 protein. This sample has about 430,000 distinct CDR3 sequences; about a sixth occur once, and the top ten carry under 25%. Sequencing was done on a sample of PBMCs or a T cell subset sorted from them (not recorded which). These TCRs come from a man aged 18-30 years who had mild COVID-19 (a few samples of this study predate the infection). Cell type and time point are not known.

The rearrangement links TRBV6-2 or TRBV6-3 to TRBJ2-3; D possibly matches TRBD1 or TRBD2 (5 bases each). The V and J ends lost 2 bases and 0 bases respectively, with 12 bases between them. The V gene's germline CDR1 is MNHEY and CDR2 SVGEGT. This CDR3 contains 16 residues. CDR3 bases: TGTGCCAGCAGTTACCCTACTAGGGGTAGCACAGATACGCAGTATTTT. It yields the protein CASSYPTRGSTDTQYF.

This chain connects TRBV7-9 to TRBJ2-5; 9 bases match TRBD1. V lost 5 bases to trimming and J lost 3 bases; unmatched junction nucleotides: 4. Germline loops: CDR1 SEHNR, CDR2 FQNEAQ (reference sequence). This CDR3 comprises 14 residues. This CDR3 is CASSLWTGEETQYF. CDR3 nucleotide sequence: TGTGCCAGCAGCCTCTGGACAGGGGAAGAGACCCAGTACTTC.

This chain connects TRBV7-2 to TRBJ2-3; TRBD2 matches at 8 bases. The CDR3 has 15 residues. Germline loops: CDR1 SGHTA, CDR2 FQGNSA. The V gene end was trimmed by 7 bases and the J gene end by 5 bases; junction bases not matched to a gene: 11. CDR3 bases: TGTGCCAGCACCTCGTTCGGGGGGGCTCTAGATACGCAGTATTTT. This gives the protein CASTSFGGALDTQYF.

The CDR3 reads CVTAGTGANVLTF. CDR3 bases: TGTGTAACAGCGGGGACTGGGGCCAACGTCCTGACTTTC. The V and J genes are TRBV10-3 and TRBJ2-6; 7 nucleotides align to TRBD2. The germline V gene has CDR1 ENHRY and CDR2 SYGVKD. CDR3 length equals 13 residues.

The chain recombines TRBV5-5 with TRBJ1-3; D call uncertain. Germline V gene data show CDR1 as SGHKS and CDR2 as YYEKEE (reference sequence). The V gene lost 4 bases and the J gene lost 4 bases, with 12 bases spanning the gap. There are 14 residues in the CDR3. CDR3 in DNA: TGTGCCAGCAGCCGTCTACCACAGGGAAACACCATATATTTT. The encoded protein is CASSRLPQGNTIYF.

Here the CDR3 reads CASSPSSYGARRTYEQYF. CDR3 DNA: TGTGCCAGCAGCCCTTCTTCATATGGTGCCCGGAGGACCTACGAGCAGTACTTC. This chain uses TRBV7-8 with TRBJ2-7, with a possible D match to TRBD2 (5 bases). V was pared by 5 bases and J by 2 bases, with 25 bases between. CDR1 SGHVS and CDR2 FQNEAQ come from the germline V gene. The CDR3 is made up of 18 amino acids.

The chain employs TRBV7-9 and TRBJ1-1; D is uncertain. The CDR3 has 14 amino acids. Trimming stripped 5 bases from V and 0 bases from J, with 10 bases between. Germline CDR1 and CDR2: SEHNR and FQNEAQ (reference sequence). The CDR3 spells CASSLLGLNTEAFF. CDR3 DNA: TGTGCCAGCAGCCTCTTGGGTTTGAACACTGAAGCTTTCTTT.

The chain carries TRBV6-1 and TRBJ1-2; 9 nucleotides agree with TRBD1. The CDR3 length is 12 residues. The V and J ends lost 8 bases and 5 bases, in that order; junction bases with no gene match: 3. CDR1 is MNHNS, CDR2 SASEGT, per germline. The CDR3 is CASAGTGYGYTF. CDR3 DNA sequence: TGTGCCAGCGCTGGGACAGGGTATGGCTACACCTTC.

This clonotype was seen only a few times. The rearrangement joins TRBV7-9 to TRBJ2-1; perhaps TRBD1 as D (6 bases). The CDR3 is made up of 15 amino acids. With 4 bases removed from V and 7 bases from J, the gap between germline ends came to 17 bases. In germline, CDR1 is SEHNR, CDR2 FQNEAQ (reference sequence). The CDR3 region is CASSSYRDIRNEQFF. The CDR3 DNA reads TGTGCCAGCAGCTCTTACCGGGACATACGGAATGAGCAGTTCTTC.

This clonotype was seen a handful of times. The chain couples TRBV7-2 to TRBJ2-4; TRBD2 matches 9 bases. This CDR3 has 15 residues. Germline V lookup: CDR1 SGHTA, CDR2 FQGNSA. Trimming at V came to 8 bases and at J to 6 bases, leaving 11 bases not matched to a gene. The CDR3 loop reads CASCTAGGPGNIQYF. The CDR3 DNA reads TGTGCCAGCTGCACGGCGGGGGGGCCGGGAAACATTCAGTACTTC.

In its sample, this clonotype was seen a few times. The chain employs TRBV19 and TRBJ2-3; D gene ambiguous. Germline V gene sequence: CDR1 LNHDA, CDR2 SQIVND (reference sequence). Trimming left V 0 bases short and J 0 bases short, with 4 bases between. There are 14 residues in the CDR3. Here the CDR3 reads CASSIDLSTDTQYF. The CDR3 DNA reads TGTGCCAGTAGTATAGATCTTAGCACAGATACGCAGTATTTT.

This clonotype occurred a few times. The rearrangement links TRBV7-9 to TRBJ2-7, with 8 bases lining up with TRBD1. The CDR3 spans 15 residues. In germline, CDR1 is SEHNR, CDR2 FQNEAQ (reference sequence). Trimming cost V 4 bases and J 2 bases; bases outside gene matches: 7. CDR3 sequence (DNA): TGTGCCAGCAGCTCCCCGGACAGGGACACCTACGAGCAGTACTTC. It translates to CASSSPDRDTYEQYF. Together with reference TRBV7-9 and TRBJ2-7, the CDR3 gives the full variable domain: DTGVSQNPRHKITKRGQNVTFRCDPISEHNRLYWYRQTLGQGPEFLTYFQNEAQLEKSRLLSDRFSAERPKGSFSTLEIQRTEQGDSAMYLCASSSPDRDTYEQYFGPGTRLTVT.

This clonotype was found a few times. This chain joins TRBV29-1 and TRBJ1-4; D is ambiguous. There are 11 residues in the CDR3. Trimming pared 5 bases from V and 7 bases from J, leaving 8 bases between. The germline CDR1 and CDR2 sequences are SQVTM and ANQGSEA. CDR3 coding DNA: TGCAGCGTTCCGGGGAGTGAAAAACTGTTTTTT. Residues: CSVPGSEKLFF.

The chain carries TRBV14 and TRBJ2-3, with 8 nucleotides matching TRBD1. CDR3 length: 14 amino acids. CDR1 is SGHDN, CDR2 FVKESK, per germline. J gave up 8 bases and V 5 bases, and 9 bases lay outside the gene matches. The CDR3 coding sequence is TGTGCCAGCAGCTCGGGACAGGCTCAGGTTACGCAGTATTTT. Amino acids: CASSSGQAQVTQYF.

The chain carries TRBV4-3 and TRBJ2-6; TRBD2 might be the D (5 bases). The V end lost 3 bases, the J end lost 3 bases, and 12 bases lay between the germline ends. Looked up from germline, CDR1 is LGHNA and CDR2 is YSLEER. The CDR3 totals 16 residues. CDR3: CASSQPGSVGANVLTF. The DNA of the CDR3 is TGCGCCAGCAGCCAGCCGGGAAGCGTTGGGGCCAACGTCCTGACTTTC.

The V call is TRBV5-1, the J call TRBJ2-3, with D perhaps given as TRBD1 or TRBD2 (6 bases each). The CDR3 totals 16 residues. Between the trimmed V and J ends, which lost 0 bases and 0 bases, there was a span of 11 bases. CDR1 and CDR2 (germline): SGHRS, YFSETQ. In DNA form, the CDR3 reads TGCGCCAGCAGCTTGGAGGGGGACTCTAGCACAGATACGCAGTATTTT. Translation gives CASSLEGDSSTDTQYF.

This clonotype was observed at least ten times. V and J are TRBV11-2 and TRBJ1-2; no clear D. Germline V gene lookup returns CDR1 SGHAT and CDR2 FQNNGV. CDR3 size: 13 residues. The germline V and J ends were trimmed by 1 base and 6 bases, with 9 bases remaining between them. CDR3 sequence: CASSLGTGDGYTF. For the CDR3, the DNA is TGTGCCAGCAGCTTAGGGACCGGGGATGGCTACACCTTC.

The chain is built from TRBV7-2 and TRBJ1-5; D gene unclear. The germline gives CDR1 SGHTA, CDR2 FQGNSA. Deletions cut 5 bases from V and 9 bases from J, with 11 bases between. The CDR3 runs 12 residues. The CDR3 reads CASSVAARPQHF. Written as DNA, the CDR3 is TGTGCCAGCAGCGTGGCCGCTCGGCCCCAGCATTTT.

This clonotype was detected many times. V and J are TRBV5-1 and TRBJ2-3; the D is unclear. Trimming shortened V by 7 bases and J by 0 bases, and 15 bases separated the two germline ends. The CDR3 length is 15 residues. The germline V gene encodes CDR1 SGHRS and CDR2 YFSETQ. The CDR3 reads CASAPDGPSTDTQYF. CDR3 in DNA: TGCGCCAGCGCCCCTGACGGACCTAGCACAGATACGCAGTATTTT.

J is TRBJ1-6 and V is TRBV4-1; the D gene is possibly TRBD1 (6 bases). From germline, CDR1 is MGHRA and CDR2 YSYEKL. The germline V and J ends were trimmed by 3 bases and 7 bases, with 13 bases remaining between them. The CDR3 sequence is 15 residues long. The CDR3 protein is CASSHPGQGNSPLHF. The CDR3 DNA sequence: TGCGCCAGCAGCCATCCGGGCCAGGGGAATTCACCCCTCCACTTT.

This clonotype was detected many times. This sequence joins TRBV20-1 and TRBJ2-3, with 7 bases aligning to TRBD2. CDR1 and CDR2 (germline): DFQATT, SNEGSKA (reference sequence). There are 15 residues in the CDR3. Trimming cost V 7 bases and J 2 bases; bases outside gene matches: 12. The CDR3 coding sequence is TGCAGTGTCGAATACGGCGGGAGTTTCACAGATACGCAGTATTTT. This codes for CSVEYGGSFTDTQYF.

V and J are TRBV7-9 and TRBJ2-7; 10 bases are a match to TRBD2. V dropped 1 base and J dropped 6; count of bases not matched to a gene: 3. The germline gives CDR1 SEHNR, CDR2 FQNEAQ (reference sequence). The CDR3 has 14 residues. CDR3 DNA sequence: TGTGCCAGCAGCTTAGGTGCTAGCGGGGGCGAGCAGTACTTC. It codes for CASSLGASGGEQYF.

This clonotype was counted at least ten times. This chain joins TRBV29-1 and TRBJ1-2; no clear D. With 6 bases removed from V and 4 bases from J, the gap between germline ends came to 15 bases. The CDR3 consists of 13 residues. CDR1 is SQVTM, CDR2 ANQGSEA, per germline. DNA of the CDR3: TGCAGCGTCCCCGATTCCGGTAGCTATGGCTACACCTTC. Encoded protein: CSVPDSGSYGYTF.